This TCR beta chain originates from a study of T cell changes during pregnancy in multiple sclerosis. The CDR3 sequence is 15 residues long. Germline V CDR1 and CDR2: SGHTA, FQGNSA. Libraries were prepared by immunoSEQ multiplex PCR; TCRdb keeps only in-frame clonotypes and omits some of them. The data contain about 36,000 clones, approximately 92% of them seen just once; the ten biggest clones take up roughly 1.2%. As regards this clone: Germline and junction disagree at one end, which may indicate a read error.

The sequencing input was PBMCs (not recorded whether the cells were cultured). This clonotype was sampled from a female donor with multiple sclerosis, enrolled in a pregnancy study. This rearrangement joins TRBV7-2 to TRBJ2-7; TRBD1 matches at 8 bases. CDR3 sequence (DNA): TGTGCCAGCAGCCTAGCCTGGACAGGGACCCACGAGCAGTACTTC. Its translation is CASSLAWTGTHEQYF.